This record concerns one T cell receptor beta chain sequence. This entry is derived from a study of blood T cell repertoires in COVID-19. Study-wide context: Sample material is recorded as cDNA or gDNA derived from T cells, B-cell-depleted T cells, or PBMCs.

CDR1 and CDR2 from the germline V gene are MNHNS and SASEGT. Trimming cost V 4 bases and J 5 bases; bases outside gene matches: 9. The CDR3 extends over 16 amino acids. Per the authors' pipeline: The assay estimated nucleated cells by amplifying reference gene primers. TCRdb keeps only in-frame clones here, not all; method: immunoSEQ multiplex PCR. Clone size and V and J calls were adopted from that table, with D and trimming inferred from the DNA. The sample has approximately 210,000 clones; roughly four fifths are singletons. The material sequenced was peripheral blood. This receptor was obtained from a woman aged 40-49 years with acute or convalescent COVID-19. V and J are TRBV6-1 and TRBJ2-4; 9 nucleotides align to TRBD2. CDR3: CASSGVVAGVENIQYF. The CDR3 bases are TGTGCCAGCAGTGGCGTGGTAGCGGGAGTCGAAAACATTCAGTACTTC.